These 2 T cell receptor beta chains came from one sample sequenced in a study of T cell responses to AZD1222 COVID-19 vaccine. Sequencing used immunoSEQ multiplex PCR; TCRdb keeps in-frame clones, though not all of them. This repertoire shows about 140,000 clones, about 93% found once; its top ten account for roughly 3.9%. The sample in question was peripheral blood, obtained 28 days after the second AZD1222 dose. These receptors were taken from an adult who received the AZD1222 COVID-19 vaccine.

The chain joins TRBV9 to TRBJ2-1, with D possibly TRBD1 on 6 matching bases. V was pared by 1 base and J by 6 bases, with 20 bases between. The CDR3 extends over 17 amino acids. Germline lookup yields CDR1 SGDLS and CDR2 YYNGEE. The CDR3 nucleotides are TGTGCCAGCAGCGTAAGGACGGACAGCCCTCGTCCCAATGAGCAGTTCTTC. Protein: CASSVRTDSPRPNEQFF. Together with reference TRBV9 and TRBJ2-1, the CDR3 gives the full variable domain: DSGVTQTPKHLITATGQRVTLRCSPRSGDLSVYWYQQSLDQGLQFLIQYYNGEERAKGNILERFSAQQFPDLHSELNLSSLELGDSALYFCASSVRTDSPRPNEQFFGPGTRLTVL.

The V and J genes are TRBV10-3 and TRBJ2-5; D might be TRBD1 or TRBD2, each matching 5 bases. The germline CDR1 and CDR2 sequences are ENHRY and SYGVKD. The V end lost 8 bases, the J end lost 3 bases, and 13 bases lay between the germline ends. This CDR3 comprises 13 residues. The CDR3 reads CAIGRGPKETQYF. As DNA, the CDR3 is TGTGCCATCGGAAGGGGACCCAAAGAGACCCAGTACTTC.